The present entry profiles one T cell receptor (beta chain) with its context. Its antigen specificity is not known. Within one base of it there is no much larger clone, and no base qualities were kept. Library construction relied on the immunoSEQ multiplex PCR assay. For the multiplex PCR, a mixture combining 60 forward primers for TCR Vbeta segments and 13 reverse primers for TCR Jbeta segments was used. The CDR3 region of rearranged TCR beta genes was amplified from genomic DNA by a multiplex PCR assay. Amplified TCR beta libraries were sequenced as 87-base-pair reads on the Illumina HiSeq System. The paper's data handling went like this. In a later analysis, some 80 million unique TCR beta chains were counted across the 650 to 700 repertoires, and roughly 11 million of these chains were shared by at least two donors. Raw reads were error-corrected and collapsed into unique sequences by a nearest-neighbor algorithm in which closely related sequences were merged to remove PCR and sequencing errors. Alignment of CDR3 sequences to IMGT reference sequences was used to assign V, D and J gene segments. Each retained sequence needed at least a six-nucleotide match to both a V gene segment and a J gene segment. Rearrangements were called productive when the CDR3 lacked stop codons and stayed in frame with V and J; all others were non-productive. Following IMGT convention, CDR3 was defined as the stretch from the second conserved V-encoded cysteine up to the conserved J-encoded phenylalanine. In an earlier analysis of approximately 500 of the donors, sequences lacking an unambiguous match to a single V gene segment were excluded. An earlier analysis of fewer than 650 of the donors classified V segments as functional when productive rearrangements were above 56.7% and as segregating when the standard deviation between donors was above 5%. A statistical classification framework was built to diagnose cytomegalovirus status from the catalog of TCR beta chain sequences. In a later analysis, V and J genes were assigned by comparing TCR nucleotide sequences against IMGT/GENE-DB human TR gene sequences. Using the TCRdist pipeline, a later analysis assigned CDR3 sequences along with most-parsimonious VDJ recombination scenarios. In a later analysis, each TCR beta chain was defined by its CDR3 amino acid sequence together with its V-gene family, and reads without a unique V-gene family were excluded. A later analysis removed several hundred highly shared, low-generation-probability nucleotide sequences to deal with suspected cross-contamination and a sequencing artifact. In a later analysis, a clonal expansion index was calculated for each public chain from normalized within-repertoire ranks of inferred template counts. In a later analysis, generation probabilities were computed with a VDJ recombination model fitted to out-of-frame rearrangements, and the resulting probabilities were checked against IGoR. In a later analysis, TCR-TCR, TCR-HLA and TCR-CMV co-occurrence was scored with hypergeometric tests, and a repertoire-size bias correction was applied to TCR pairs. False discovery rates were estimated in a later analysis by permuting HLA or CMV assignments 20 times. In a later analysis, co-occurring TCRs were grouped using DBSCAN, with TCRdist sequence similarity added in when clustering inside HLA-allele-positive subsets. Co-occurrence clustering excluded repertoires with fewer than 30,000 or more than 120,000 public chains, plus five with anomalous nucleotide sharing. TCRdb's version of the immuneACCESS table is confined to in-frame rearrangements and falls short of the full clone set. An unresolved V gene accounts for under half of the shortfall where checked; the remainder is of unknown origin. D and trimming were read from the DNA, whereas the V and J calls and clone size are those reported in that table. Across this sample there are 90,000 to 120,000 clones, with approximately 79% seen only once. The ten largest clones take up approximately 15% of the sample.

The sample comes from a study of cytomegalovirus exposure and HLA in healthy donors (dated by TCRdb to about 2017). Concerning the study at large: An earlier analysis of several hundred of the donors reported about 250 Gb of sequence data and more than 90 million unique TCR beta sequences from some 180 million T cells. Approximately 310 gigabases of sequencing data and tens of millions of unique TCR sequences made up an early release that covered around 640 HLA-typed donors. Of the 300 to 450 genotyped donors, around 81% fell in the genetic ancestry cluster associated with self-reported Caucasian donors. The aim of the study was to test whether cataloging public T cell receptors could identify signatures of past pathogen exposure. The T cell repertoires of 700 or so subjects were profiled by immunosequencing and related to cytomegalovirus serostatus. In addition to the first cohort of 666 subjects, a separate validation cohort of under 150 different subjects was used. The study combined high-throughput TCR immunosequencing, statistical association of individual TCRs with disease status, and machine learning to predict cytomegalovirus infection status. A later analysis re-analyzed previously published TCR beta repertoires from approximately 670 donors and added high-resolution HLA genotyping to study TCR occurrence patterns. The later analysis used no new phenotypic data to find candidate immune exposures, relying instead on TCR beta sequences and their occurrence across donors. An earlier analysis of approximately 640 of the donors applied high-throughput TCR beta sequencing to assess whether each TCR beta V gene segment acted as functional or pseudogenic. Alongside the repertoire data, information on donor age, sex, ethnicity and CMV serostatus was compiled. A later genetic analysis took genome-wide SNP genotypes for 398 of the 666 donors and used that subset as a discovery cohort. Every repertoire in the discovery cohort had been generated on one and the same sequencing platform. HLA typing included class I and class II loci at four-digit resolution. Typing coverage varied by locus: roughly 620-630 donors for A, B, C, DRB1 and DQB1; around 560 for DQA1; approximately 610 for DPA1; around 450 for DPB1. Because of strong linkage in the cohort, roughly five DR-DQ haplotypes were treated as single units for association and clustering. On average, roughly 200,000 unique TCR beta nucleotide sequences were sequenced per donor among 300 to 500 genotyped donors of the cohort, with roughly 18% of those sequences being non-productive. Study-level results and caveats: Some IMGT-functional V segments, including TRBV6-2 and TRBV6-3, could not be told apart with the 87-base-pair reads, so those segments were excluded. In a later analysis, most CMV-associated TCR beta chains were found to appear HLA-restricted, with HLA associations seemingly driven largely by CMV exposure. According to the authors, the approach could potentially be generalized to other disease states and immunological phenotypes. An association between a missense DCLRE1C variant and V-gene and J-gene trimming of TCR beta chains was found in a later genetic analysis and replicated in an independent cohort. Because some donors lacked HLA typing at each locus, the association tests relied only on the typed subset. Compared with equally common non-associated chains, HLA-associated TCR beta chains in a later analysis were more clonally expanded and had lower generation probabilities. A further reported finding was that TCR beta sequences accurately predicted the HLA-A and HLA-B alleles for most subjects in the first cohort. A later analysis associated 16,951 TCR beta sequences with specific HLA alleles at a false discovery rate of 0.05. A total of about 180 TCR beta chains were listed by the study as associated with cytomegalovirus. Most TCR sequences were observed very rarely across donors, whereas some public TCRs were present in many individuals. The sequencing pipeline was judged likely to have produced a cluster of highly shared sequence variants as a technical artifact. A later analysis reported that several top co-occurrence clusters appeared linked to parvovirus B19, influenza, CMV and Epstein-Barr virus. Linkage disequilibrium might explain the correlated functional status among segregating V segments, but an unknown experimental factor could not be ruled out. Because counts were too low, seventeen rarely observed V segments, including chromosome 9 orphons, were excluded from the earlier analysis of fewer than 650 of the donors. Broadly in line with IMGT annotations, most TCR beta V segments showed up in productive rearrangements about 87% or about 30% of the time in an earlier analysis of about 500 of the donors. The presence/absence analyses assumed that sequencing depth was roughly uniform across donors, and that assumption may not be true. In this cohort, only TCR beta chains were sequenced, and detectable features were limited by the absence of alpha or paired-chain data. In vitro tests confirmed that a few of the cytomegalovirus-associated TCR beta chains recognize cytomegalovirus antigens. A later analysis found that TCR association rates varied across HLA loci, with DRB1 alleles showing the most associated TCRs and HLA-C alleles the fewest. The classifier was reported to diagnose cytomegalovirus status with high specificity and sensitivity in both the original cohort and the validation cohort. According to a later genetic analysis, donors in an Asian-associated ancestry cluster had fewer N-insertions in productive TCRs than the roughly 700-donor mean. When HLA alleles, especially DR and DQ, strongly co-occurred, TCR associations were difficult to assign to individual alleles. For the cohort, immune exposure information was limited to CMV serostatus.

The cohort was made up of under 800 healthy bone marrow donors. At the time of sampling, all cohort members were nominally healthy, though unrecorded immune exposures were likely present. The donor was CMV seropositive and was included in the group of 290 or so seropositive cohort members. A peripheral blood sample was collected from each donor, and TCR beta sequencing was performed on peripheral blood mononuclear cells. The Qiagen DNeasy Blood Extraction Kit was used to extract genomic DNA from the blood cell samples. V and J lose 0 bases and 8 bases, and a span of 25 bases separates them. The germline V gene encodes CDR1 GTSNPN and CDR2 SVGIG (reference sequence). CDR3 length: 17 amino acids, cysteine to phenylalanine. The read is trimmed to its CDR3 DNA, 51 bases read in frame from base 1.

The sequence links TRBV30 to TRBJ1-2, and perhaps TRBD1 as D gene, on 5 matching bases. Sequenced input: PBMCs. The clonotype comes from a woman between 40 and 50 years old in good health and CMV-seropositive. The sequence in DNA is TGTGCCTGGAGTGTACTTAGGCAGGGATCTTATCCTCGGGGCTACACCTTC. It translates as CAWSVLRQGSYPRGYTF.